A selection of T cell receptor beta chains follows, all from one sample in a study of CD8 T cells in Susac syndrome. Using its own MiXCR run on the immunoSEQ multiplex PCR reads, TCRdb lists one record per CDR3 protein. This sample has 120,000 to 150,000 distinct CDR3 sequences, with roughly 96% found just once. Sample: CD4+ T cells from PBMCs. All receptors derive from a human donor with multiple sclerosis. The CDR3 runs from the conserved cysteine through the conserved F or W. The D gene is left open where the match is weak. A row's size may be missing; if present it is once, few, many or a size class.

abundance: NA; d_gene: TRBD1; v_gene: TRBV30; j_gene: TRBJ1-6; CDR3aa: CASCPQTGENSPLHF; CDR3nt: TGTGCCTCGTGCCCCCAGACAGGGGAAAATTCACCCCTCCACTTT
abundance: NA; d_gene: TRBD1; v_gene: TRBV29-1; j_gene: TRBJ1-5; CDR3aa: CSVRTGTNQPQHF; CDR3nt: TGCAGCGTCCGGACAGGGACCAATCAGCCCCAGCATTTT
abundance: NA; d_gene: NA; v_gene: TRBV29-1; j_gene: TRBJ2-4; CDR3aa: CSVEGSRVPDSIQYF; CDR3nt: TGCAGCGTTGAGGGTTCCAGAGTACCCGATAGCATTCAGTACTTC
abundance: NA; d_gene: NA; v_gene: TRBV11-1; j_gene: TRBJ1-1; CDR3aa: CASSLVPDRTNTEAFF; CDR3nt: TGTGCCAGCAGCTTAGTCCCCGACAGGACGAACACTGAAGCTTTCTTT
abundance: NA; d_gene: TRBD2; v_gene: TRBV29-1; j_gene: TRBJ2-7; CDR3aa: CSAATSGSSYEQYF; CDR3nt: TGCAGCGCCGCTACTAGCGGGAGCTCCTACGAGCAGTACTTC
abundance: NA; d_gene: NA; v_gene: TRBV6-1; j_gene: TRBJ2-4; CDR3aa: CASTNLGVGKNIQYF; CDR3nt: TGTGCCAGCACAAATCTGGGAGTGGGCAAAAACATTCAGTACTTC
abundance: NA; d_gene: NA; v_gene: TRBV27; j_gene: TRBJ1-5; CDR3aa: CASSLLQPANSNQPQHF; CDR3nt: TGTGCCAGCAGTTTATTACAGCCAGCAAATAGCAATCAGCCCCAGCATTTT
abundance: NA; d_gene: TRBD1; v_gene: TRBV20-1; j_gene: TRBJ2-7; CDR3aa: CSARRSGTGIGRGPYEQYF; CDR3nt: TGCAGTGCTAGGCGGAGCGGGACAGGGATTGGCAGGGGCCCCTACGAGCAGTACTTC
abundance: NA; d_gene: TRBD1; v_gene: TRBV20-1; j_gene: TRBJ1-5; CDR3aa: CSARAGTGESQPQHF; CDR3nt: TGCAGTGCTAGAGCCGGGACAGGGGAGAGTCAGCCCCAGCATTTT
abundance: NA; d_gene: NA; v_gene: TRBV28; j_gene: TRBJ1-1; CDR3aa: CATRGRPEAFF; CDR3nt: TGTGCCACACGAGGACGACCTGAAGCTTTCTTT
abundance: NA; d_gene: NA; v_gene: TRBV3-1; j_gene: TRBJ2-1; CDR3aa: CASSQYGVRLGEQFF; CDR3nt: TGTGCCAGCAGCCAATACGGGGTCCGTTTGGGTGAGCAGTTCTTC
abundance: NA; d_gene: NA; v_gene: TRBV20-1; j_gene: TRBJ2-7; CDR3aa: CSASDGTYEQYF; CDR3nt: TGCAGTGCTAGCGACGGAACCTACGAGCAGTACTTC
abundance: NA; d_gene: NA; v_gene: TRBV19; j_gene: TRBJ2-5; CDR3aa: CASSTRRQQETQYF; CDR3nt: TGTGCCAGTAGTACACGTCGACAGCAAGAGACCCAGTACTTC
abundance: few; d_gene: TRBD2; v_gene: TRBV20-1; j_gene: TRBJ2-1; CDR3aa: CSARGLAGVNEQFF; CDR3nt: TGCAGTGCTAGGGGGCTAGCGGGAGTGAATGAGCAGTTCTTC
abundance: NA; d_gene: NA; v_gene: TRBV12-3/TRBV12-4; j_gene: TRBJ2-5; CDR3aa: CASSFVQGSQYF; CDR3nt: TGTGCCAGCAGCTTCGTACAGGGTAGCCAGTACTTC
abundance: NA; d_gene: NA; v_gene: TRBV7-3; j_gene: TRBJ2-3; CDR3aa: CASSPPGADTQYF; CDR3nt: TGTGCCAGCAGCCCACCCGGGGCAGATACGCAGTATTTT
abundance: once; d_gene: NA; v_gene: TRBV12-3/TRBV12-4; j_gene: TRBJ1-1; CDR3aa: CASSLAAEAFF; CDR3nt: TGTGCCAGCAGTCTCGCGGCTGAAGCTTTCTTT
abundance: NA; d_gene: NA; v_gene: TRBV12-3/TRBV12-4; j_gene: TRBJ1-5; CDR3aa: CASRETGWGQPQHF; CDR3nt: TGTGCCAGCAGAGAAACAGGCTGGGGGCAGCCCCAGCATTTT
abundance: once; d_gene: NA; v_gene: TRBV4-3; j_gene: TRBJ1-5; CDR3aa: CASSQSAQGYQPQHF; CDR3nt: TGCGCCAGCAGCCAATCAGCGCAGGGCTATCAGCCCCAGCATTTT
abundance: NA; d_gene: TRBD1; v_gene: TRBV27; j_gene: TRBJ2-2; CDR3aa: CASSPRGRGGELFF; CDR3nt: TGTGCCAGCAGTCCAAGGGGGCGCGGCGGGGAGCTGTTTTTT
abundance: NA; d_gene: NA; v_gene: TRBV12-3/TRBV12-4; j_gene: TRBJ1-2; CDR3aa: CASSLRTALYGYTF; CDR3nt: TGTGCCAGCAGTTTAAGAACAGCCCTCTATGGCTACACCTTC
abundance: NA; d_gene: TRBD2; v_gene: TRBV28; j_gene: TRBJ2-7; CDR3aa: CASSSLAGVPGEQYF; CDR3nt: TGTGCCAGCAGTTCCCTAGCGGGAGTTCCGGGCGAGCAGTACTTC
abundance: once; d_gene: NA; v_gene: TRBV30; j_gene: TRBJ2-3; CDR3aa: CAWSVSKDTQYF; CDR3nt: TGTGCCTGGAGTGTAAGTAAAGATACGCAGTATTTT
abundance: NA; d_gene: TRBD1; v_gene: TRBV12-3/TRBV12-4; j_gene: TRBJ2-1; CDR3aa: CASSPGQGRRNEQFF; CDR3nt: TGTGCCAGCAGCCCGGGACAGGGTAGAAGGAATGAGCAGTTCTTC
abundance: few; d_gene: NA; v_gene: TRBV12-3/TRBV12-4; j_gene: TRBJ2-3; CDR3aa: CASSLGFTDTQYF; CDR3nt: TGTGCCAGCAGTCTAGGGTTCACAGATACGCAGTATTTT
abundance: NA; d_gene: NA; v_gene: TRBV5-4; j_gene: TRBJ2-6; CDR3aa: CASSLAVRPSGANVLTF; CDR3nt: TGTGCCAGCAGCTTGGCGGTCAGACCCTCTGGGGCCAACGTCCTGACTTTC
abundance: NA; d_gene: TRBD1; v_gene: TRBV9; j_gene: TRBJ1-1; CDR3aa: CASSVVGQGNTEAFF; CDR3nt: TGTGCCAGCAGCGTAGTGGGACAGGGGAACACTGAAGCTTTCTTT
abundance: NA; d_gene: NA; v_gene: TRBV6-1; j_gene: TRBJ1-2; CDR3aa: CASSVSKSGSPYGYTF; CDR3nt: TGTGCCAGCAGTGTATCCAAGTCAGGAAGTCCCTATGGCTACACCTTC
abundance: NA; d_gene: NA; v_gene: TRBV27; j_gene: TRBJ2-1; CDR3aa: CASSSPFNEQFF; CDR3nt: TGTGCCAGCAGTTCCCCTTTCAATGAGCAGTTCTTC
abundance: NA; d_gene: TRBD2; v_gene: TRBV7-8; j_gene: TRBJ2-1; CDR3aa: CASSLNSGGARNEQFF; CDR3nt: TGTGCCAGCAGCTTAAATAGCGGGGGGGCCAGGAATGAGCAGTTCTTC
abundance: NA; d_gene: NA; v_gene: TRBV27; j_gene: TRBJ2-7; CDR3aa: CASSLSGGARSYEQYF; CDR3nt: TGTGCCAGCAGTTTATCTGGGGGGGCGCGATCCTACGAGCAGTACTTC
abundance: NA; d_gene: TRBD1; v_gene: TRBV24-1; j_gene: TRBJ2-7; CDR3aa: CATSETSRDSPYEQYF; CDR3nt: TGTGCCACCAGTGAGACGAGCCGGGACAGCCCCTACGAGCAGTACTTC
abundance: NA; d_gene: NA; v_gene: TRBV18; j_gene: TRBJ2-3; CDR3aa: CASSPSSQRRTDTQYF; CDR3nt: TGTGCCAGCTCACCAAGTTCACAGCGGAGGACAGATACGCAGTATTTT
abundance: NA; d_gene: NA; v_gene: TRBV28; j_gene: TRBJ2-1; CDR3aa: CASSSSGPRTQFF; CDR3nt: TGTGCCAGCAGTTCCAGCGGTCCTCGGACGCAGTTCTTC
abundance: NA; d_gene: NA; v_gene: TRBV9; j_gene: TRBJ2-1; CDR3aa: CASSVERLAYDEQFF; CDR3nt: TGTGCCAGCAGCGTAGAGCGGCTAGCTTACGATGAGCAGTTCTTC
abundance: NA; d_gene: NA; v_gene: TRBV28; j_gene: TRBJ2-3; CDR3aa: CASSTLKGTDTQYF; CDR3nt: TGTGCCAGCAGCACTCTAAAGGGTACAGATACGCAGTATTTT
abundance: NA; d_gene: NA; v_gene: TRBV15; j_gene: TRBJ2-7; CDR3aa: CATSVNGGYEQYF; CDR3nt: TGTGCCACCAGCGTTAATGGGGGCTACGAGCAGTACTTC